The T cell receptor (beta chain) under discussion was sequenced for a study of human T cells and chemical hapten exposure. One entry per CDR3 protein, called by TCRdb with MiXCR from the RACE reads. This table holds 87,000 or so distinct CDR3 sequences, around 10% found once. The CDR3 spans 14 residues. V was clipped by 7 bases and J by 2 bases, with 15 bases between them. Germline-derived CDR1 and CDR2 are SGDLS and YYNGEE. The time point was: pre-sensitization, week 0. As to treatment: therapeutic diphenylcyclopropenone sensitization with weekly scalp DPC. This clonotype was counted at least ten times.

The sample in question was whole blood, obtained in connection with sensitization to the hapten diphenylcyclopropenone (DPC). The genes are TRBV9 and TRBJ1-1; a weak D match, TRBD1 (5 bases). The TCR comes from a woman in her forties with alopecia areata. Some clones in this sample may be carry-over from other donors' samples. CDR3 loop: CASGSLRDNTEAFF. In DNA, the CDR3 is TGTGCCAGCGGGTCCCTCCGGGACAACACTGAAGCTTTCTTT.